The 21 T cell receptor beta chains in this list originate from one sample, sequenced in a study of T cell responses to AZD1222 COVID-19 vaccine. Only in-frame clones appear in the TCRdb table, and some are missing; sequencing was by immunoSEQ multiplex PCR. The profile covers roughly 95,000 clones, with 80% to 95% appearing a single time and under 3.5% taken by the ten largest. Source: peripheral blood, taken 28 days after the second AZD1222 dose. The receptors derive from an adult who received the AZD1222 COVID-19 vaccine.

V and J are TRBV5-4 and TRBJ2-7; D may be TRBD2 (5 bases). The V gene's germline CDR1 is SGHNT and CDR2 YYREEE (reference sequence). Trimming left V 0 bases short and J 7 bases short, with 14 bases between. The length of the CDR3 is 14 residues. The CDR3 sequence is CASSLGVASGEQYF. In DNA form, the CDR3 reads TGTGCCAGCAGCTTGGGGGTGGCATCGGGGGAGCAGTACTTC. Full variable domain (remainder filled in from reference TRBV5-4 and TRBJ2-7): ETGVTQSPTHLIKTRGQQVTLRCSSQSGHNTVSWYQQALGQGPQFIFQYYREEENGRGNFPPRFSGLQFPNYSSELNVNALELDDSALYLCASSLGVASGEQYFGPGTRLTVT.

The V gene is TRBV12-3 or TRBV12-4, the J gene TRBJ1-1; no clear D gene. This CDR3 has 13 amino acids. Deletions cut 7 bases from V and 4 bases from J, with 13 bases between. CDR3 in amino acids: CASTRVVGTEAFF. The DNA for the CDR3 is TGTGCCAGCACTAGGGTGGTGGGCACTGAAGCTTTCTTT.

The gene calls are TRBV7-2 and TRBJ2-1, with D perhaps given as TRBD1 or TRBD2 (6 bases each). Germline V CDR1 and CDR2: SGHTA, FQGNSA. The length of the CDR3 is 16 residues. The V gene lost 1 base and the J gene lost 5 bases, with 15 bases spanning the gap. The CDR3: CASSLGRGRGDNEQFF. The CDR3 DNA sequence: TGTGCCAGCAGCTTAGGACGGGGGCGGGGTGACAATGAGCAGTTCTTC. Drawing the rest from reference TRBV7-2 and TRBJ2-1, the complete variable domain is GAGVSQSPSNKVTEKGKDVELRCDPISGHTALYWYRQSLGQGLEFLIYFQGNSAPDKSGLPSDRFSAERTGGSVSTLTIQRTQQEDSAVYLCASSLGRGRGDNEQFFGPGTRLTVL.

V gene TRBV12-3 or TRBV12-4 combines with J gene TRBJ1-4; 8 nucleotides align to TRBD1. The CDR3 is 12 amino acids. The J segment lost 7 bases and the V segment lost 8 bases, leaving 3 bases of the junction unmatched. The CDR3 spells CASGQGVEKLFF. CDR3 in DNA: TGTGCCAGCGGACAGGGAGTTGAAAAACTGTTTTTT.

The gene calls are TRBV6-6 and TRBJ2-7; 8 nucleotides align to TRBD1. V was clipped by 5 bases and J by 2 bases; unmatched bases: 5. This CDR3 spans 14 amino acids. Germline assignment: CDR1 MNHNY and CDR2 SVGAGI (reference sequence). The CDR3 nucleotides are TGTGCCAGCAGTCAGGGACAGGCCGCCTACGAGCAGTACTTC. Encoded protein: CASSQGQAAYEQYF.

The chain carries TRBV9 and TRBJ2-5, with 7 nucleotides matching TRBD1. The J segment lost 7 bases and the V segment lost 2 bases, leaving 8 bases of the junction unmatched. This CDR3 is built from 14 residues. Germline V gene lookup returns CDR1 SGDLS and CDR2 YYNGEE. The DNA of the CDR3 is TGTGCCAGCAGCGTTGCACAGGGGAAGGGGACCCAGTACTTC. The encoded protein is CASSVAQGKGTQYF.

The chain uses TRBV12-3 or TRBV12-4 and TRBJ1-1; D is uncertain. V was trimmed by 3 bases and J by 8 bases, leaving 13 bases between them. The CDR3 has 13 residues. In nucleotides, the CDR3 is TGTGCCAGCAGTTTTAAACTCGAGCGGGAAGCTTTCTTT. It codes for CASSFKLEREAFF.

The chain combines TRBV6-2 or TRBV6-3 with TRBJ2-7; TRBD2 is a possible D gene (6 bases). The CDR3 totals 17 residues. Per the germline V gene, CDR1 is MNHEY and CDR2 is SVGEGT. Trimming pared 2 bases from V and 2 bases from J, leaving 19 bases between. CDR3 amino acids: CASSYSPAGGDPYEQYF. The CDR3 DNA sequence: TGTGCCAGCAGTTACAGTCCGGCGGGCGGGGACCCCTACGAGCAGTACTTC.

The V gene is TRBV4-1, the J gene TRBJ1-2; D uncertain. The V gene's germline CDR1 is MGHRA and CDR2 YSYEKL. The CDR3 length is 14 residues. V lost 1 base, J lost 2 bases, and 8 bases lay in between. In DNA, the CDR3 is TGCGCCAGCAGCCAAGGGCAGCTAAACTATGGCTACACCTTC. This encodes CASSQGQLNYGYTF.

DNA for the CDR3: TGTGCCAGCAGCCCAGTGGACGGGAGTCTCACCGGGGAGCTGTTTTTT. This translates into CASSPVDGSLTGELFF. The V call is TRBV11-3, the J call TRBJ2-2, with D possibly being TRBD2 (6 bases). Trimming stripped 5 bases from V and 4 bases from J, with 17 bases between. The CDR3 extends over 16 amino acids. CDR1 SGHNT and CDR2 YENEEA come from the germline V gene.

The CDR3, as DNA: TGTGCCAGTAGTATGAGCTCAGGGGGCTTGTCCTACAATGAGCAGTTCTTC. Its translation is CASSMSSGGLSYNEQFF. The chain joins TRBV19 to TRBJ2-1; 8 nucleotides match TRBD1. CDR1 and CDR2 from the germline V gene are LNHDA and SQIVND (reference sequence). With 3 bases clipped from V and 1 base from J, the junction kept 8 bases outside the gene matches. CDR3 length equals 17 residues.

This clone was recorded once. The chain couples TRBV11-2 to TRBJ1-3, with a tentative D call TRBD1 (5 bases). Germline CDR1 and CDR2: SGHAT and FQNNGV. V was pared by 5 bases and J by 0 bases, with 17 bases between. The CDR3 totals 17 residues. CDR3 sequence: CASSLSGLLSSGNTIYF. The CDR3 nucleotides are TGTGCCAGCAGCCTATCGGGACTCCTGAGCTCTGGAAACACCATATATTTT.

This clone was observed once. In DNA, the CDR3 is TGTGCCAGTAGTATCGACAGGGGGTCATCGTGGAACGATCAGCCCCAGCATTTT. Translating gives CASSIDRGSSWNDQPQHF. The genes are TRBV19 and TRBJ1-5; 9 bases align to TRBD1. Germline lookup yields CDR1 LNHDA and CDR2 SQIVND (reference sequence). The CDR3 spans 18 residues. V was pared by 3 bases and J by 5 bases, with 14 bases of the junction left unmatched.

The chain employs TRBV15 and TRBJ2-1, with D possibly being TRBD2 (5 bases). The CDR3 extends over 15 amino acids. V dropped 1 base and J dropped 5 bases, with 12 bases sitting between them. Germline values: CDR1 LNHNV, CDR2 YYDKDF (reference sequence). CDR3 amino acids: CATSRAYGVNNEQFF. The CDR3 DNA is TGTGCCACCAGCAGAGCCTACGGGGTAAACAATGAGCAGTTCTTC.

This chain uses TRBV5-1 with TRBJ1-4; D perhaps matches TRBD1 (6 bases). Trimming cost V 3 bases and J 6 bases, with 12 bases left between them. The germline gives CDR1 SGHRS, CDR2 YFSETQ. The CDR3 loop spans 14 amino acids. The CDR3 DNA reads TGCGCCAGCAGCTCACAGGGAAGGGATGAAAAACTGTTTTTT. This sequence encodes CASSSQGRDEKLFF.

The chain links TRBV10-3 to TRBJ2-2, with TRBD2 matching 8 bases. Germline trimming cut 2 bases from V and 0 bases from J; bases unmatched to any gene: 2. Germline V lookup: CDR1 ENHRY, CDR2 SYGVKD. The CDR3 consists of 16 residues. The CDR3 region is CAISEELAANTGELFF. The CDR3 DNA sequence: TGTGCCATCAGTGAGGAACTAGCGGCGAACACCGGGGAGCTGTTTTTT.

Notes on this clone: This same CDR3 is encoded by further DNA sequences in the sample. The chain is built from TRBV18 and TRBJ1-1; D possibly corresponds to TRBD1 (6 bases). V lost 2 bases and J lost 3, with 7 bases in between. The V gene's germline CDR1 is KGHSH and CDR2 LQKENI. The CDR3 is made up of 13 amino acids. CDR3 bases: TGTGCCAGCTCACCAAGACAGGACACTGAAGCTTTCTTT. Protein: CASSPRQDTEAFF.

This chain uses TRBV19 with TRBJ1-1, with a possible D match to TRBD1 (6 bases). The CDR3 is 14 residues long. Trimming left V 6 bases short and J 5 bases short, with 16 bases between. The germline V gene encodes CDR1 LNHDA and CDR2 SQIVND (reference sequence). This CDR3 is CASSLQGSVTEAFF. For the CDR3, the DNA is TGTGCCAGTAGCCTACAGGGTTCGGTGACTGAAGCTTTCTTT.

The rearrangement uses TRBV7-2 and TRBJ1-6; D may be TRBD1 (6 bases). Germline assignment: CDR1 SGHTA and CDR2 FQGNSA. The CDR3 is 15 amino acids. V was clipped by 1 base and J by 7 bases, with 11 bases between them. The CDR3 sequence is CASSLVGTQNSPLHF. The CDR3 DNA reads as TGTGCCAGCAGCTTAGTTGGGACACAGAATTCACCCCTCCACTTT.

The chain recombines TRBV5-8 with TRBJ1-6, with D unclear. CDR1 SGHTS and CDR2 YDEGEE come from the germline V gene. V shed 6 bases and J shed 10 bases, with 11 bases lying between them. CDR3 length equals 12 residues. The CDR3 nucleotides read TGTGCCAGCACACCTTTCTACTCACCCCTCCACTTT. This gives the protein CASTPFYSPLHF.

The chain links TRBV2 to TRBJ2-7; 8 bases map to TRBD1. The V gene end was trimmed by 7 bases and the J gene end by 6 bases; junction bases not matched to a gene: 8. The CDR3 runs to 13 residues. In germline, CDR1 is SNHLY, CDR2 FYNNEI. For the CDR3, the DNA is TGTGCCAGCACCCCAGGGGGCCCTCTCGAGCAGTACTTC. Translating gives CASTPGGPLEQYF. The entire variable domain, with the rest obtained from reference TRBV2 and TRBJ2-7, is as follows: EPEVTQTPSHQVTQMGQEVILRCVPISNHLYFYWYRQILGQKVEFLVSFYNNEISEKSEIFDDQFSVERPDGSNFTLKIRSTKLEDSAMYFCASTPGGPLEQYFGPGTRLTVT.